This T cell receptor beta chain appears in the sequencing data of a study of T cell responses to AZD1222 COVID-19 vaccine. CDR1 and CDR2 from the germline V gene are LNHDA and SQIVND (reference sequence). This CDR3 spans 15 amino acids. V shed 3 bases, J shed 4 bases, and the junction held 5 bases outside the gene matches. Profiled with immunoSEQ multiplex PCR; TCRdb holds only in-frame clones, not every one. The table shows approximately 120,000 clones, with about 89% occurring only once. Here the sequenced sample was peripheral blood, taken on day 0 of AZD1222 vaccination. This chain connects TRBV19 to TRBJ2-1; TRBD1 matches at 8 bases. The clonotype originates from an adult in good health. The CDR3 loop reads CASSIRQGSYNEQFF. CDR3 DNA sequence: TGTGCCAGTAGTATCCGACAGGGGAGTTACAATGAGCAGTTCTTC.